The sequence of this T cell receptor beta chain was determined in a study of immune evolution from preneoplasia to lung adenocarcinoma. About the study: HLA loss of heterozygosity: around 6.5% AIS, about 15% MIA, about 31% ADC, none AAH. Overall study results and limits: Normal lung had highest clonality; later lesions appeared denser, more diverse.

Resections took place in Japan or China from 2014 to 2017. The germline gives CDR1 MNHNS, CDR2 SASEGT. The trim removed 10 bases at V and 11 bases at J, leaving 8 bases unmatched. This CDR3 is built from 11 residues. Points on this clone: As yet, its antigen is unknown.

Produced via immunoSEQ multiplex PCR; TCRdb's table is partial and in-frame only. The data show roughly 10,000 clones, 90% seen once. The V gene is TRBV6-1, the J gene TRBJ2-1; 7 nucleotides line up with TRBD1. The source of this sequence is a person aged 65-85 years with invasive lung adenocarcinoma. What was sequenced was FFPE invasive lung adenocarcinoma tissue. In nucleotides, the CDR3 is TGTGCCACCGACAGGGATAGAAAGCAGTTCTTC. Amino acids: CATDRDRKQFF.